A selection of T cell receptor beta chains follows, all from one sample in a study of T cells in Graves' hyperthyroidism and ophthalmopathy. TCRdb passed the multiplex PCR reads through MiXCR, listing each CDR3 protein once. The table shows about 250,000 distinct CDR3 sequences, with 24% occurring only once. The specimen was blood. The receptors derive from a woman aged 40 to 50 with Graves' ophthalmopathy. Both conserved end residues are trimmed from each CDR3.

V,J,CDR3
TRBV11-2,TRBJ2-2,ASTTSRNTGELF
TRBV20-1,TRBJ2-7,SAPRDPTYEQY
TRBV28,TRBJ2-4,ASSLSLQGPGY
TRBV7-2,TRBJ1-2,ASSLVGNYGYT
TRBV5-1,TRBJ1-1,ASSARQGGGTEAF
TRBV2,TRBJ1-1,ASSAYTEAF
TRBV19,TRBJ2-2,ASSIDAGDGELF
TRBV28,TRBJ1-2,ASSFGGGGYT
TRBV27,TRBJ2-7,ASSLGEGYEQY
TRBV28,TRBJ2-5,ASSIQGGGETQY
TRBV30,TRBJ2-7,AWSVVSAGGSYEQY
TRBV6-1,TRBJ2-7,ASSDYRASSYEQY
TRBV11-1,TRBJ2-2,ASIAGSAGIKTGELF
TRBV6-2/TRBV6-3,TRBJ1-5,ASSSGQGYQPQH
TRBV20-1,TRBJ1-2,SAEGGFGYT
TRBV11-2,TRBJ2-7,ASSPGLAAREQY
TRBV5-5,TRBJ1-5,ASSLLWNQPQH
TRBV28,TRBJ1-5,ASSSGQGASKPQH
TRBV27,TRBJ2-6,ASSLGTSLVGGGANVLT
TRBV5-1,TRBJ2-5,ASSGTGEPRETQY
TRBV3-1,TRBJ2-5,ASSQDLAGGWETQY
TRBV20-1,TRBJ2-7,SAPTTSGSPYEQY
TRBV28,TRBJ2-7,ASRKRGPYEQY
TRBV20-1,TRBJ1-1,SATRGQNTEAF
TRBV5-1,TRBJ2-5,ASSLVLTSGSGETQY
TRBV5-1,TRBJ1-3,ASSLGSGLGNTIY
TRBV6-1,TRBJ1-3,ASSARGHHNSGNTIY
TRBV28,TRBJ2-5,ASSIPGGIQETQY
TRBV4-2,TRBJ1-6,ASSQDQYLRNSPLH
TRBV10-2,TRBJ2-7,ASRTPPTYEQY
TRBV27,TRBJ2-7,ATGQGSEQY
TRBV29-1,TRBJ1-1,SAVGEAGLNTEAF
TRBV6-2/TRBV6-3,TRBJ2-2,ASRGLAGEGYTGELF
TRBV18,TRBJ2-4,ASSLAGGTKNIQY
TRBV2,TRBJ2-1,ASTFPLGNEQF
TRBV9,TRBJ2-7,ASSHGAGGYEQY
TRBV10-3,TRBJ2-7,AISLQGLEQY
TRBV20-1,TRBJ2-4,SARPPLTVRETLAKNIQY
TRBV6-5,TRBJ1-3,ASSYPDRDGNTIY
TRBV27,TRBJ1-2,ASSPGREGYGYT
TRBV6-1,TRBJ2-7,ASSEWGSSYEQY
TRBV12-3/TRBV12-4,TRBJ1-1,ASSDAQGGFTEAF
TRBV24-1,TRBJ2-5,ATSDNKATQY
TRBV6-4,TRBJ2-2,ASSPQLAGGDTGELF
TRBV6-2/TRBV6-3,TRBJ2-5,ASSSLVGLAGRGQEETQY